Below are 15 T cell receptor beta chains sequenced from a single sample in a study of shared clonotypes between healthy human individuals. The method was immunoSEQ multiplex PCR; TCRdb's version includes in-frame clones alone and lacks a portion of them. The sample has 2,500,000 or so clones, more than 80% seen once. The sample was naive CD4+ T cells sorted from blood. The subset was: CD45RA+ positively selected. These TCRs come from a young man in good health.

The genes are TRBV9 and TRBJ2-3; D unclear. The V gene's germline CDR1 is SGDLS and CDR2 YYNGEE. CDR3 length equals 15 residues. V was cut by 0 bases and J by 2 bases, with 10 bases left in between. The CDR3 DNA sequence: TGTGCCAGCAGCGTAGTACCCCGGTTCACAGATACGCAGTATTTT. As protein: CASSVVPRFTDTQYF.

As for this clone: At the DNA level, this CDR3 is encoded by other sequences in the same sample as well. The chain couples TRBV27 to TRBJ2-3, with D unresolved. The CDR3 extends over 13 amino acids. The V gene lost 6 bases and the J gene lost 0 bases, with 7 bases spanning the gap. Germline loops: CDR1 MNHEY, CDR2 SMNVEV (reference sequence). The CDR3 loop reads CASRKASTDTQYF. The CDR3 DNA reads as TGTGCCAGCAGAAAGGCTAGCACAGATACGCAGTATTTT.

This chain uses TRBV7-6 with TRBJ1-2; 9 bases agree with TRBD1. This CDR3 spans 12 amino acids. The germline V gene has CDR1 SGHVS and CDR2 FNYEAQ. V lost 8 bases and J lost 7; bases outside the gene matches: 5. The CDR3 sequence: CASGQTGGGYTF. The CDR3 DNA reads TGTGCCAGCGGCCAGACAGGGGGTGGCTACACCTTC.

V usage is TRBV7-2 and J usage is TRBJ1-2, with D maybe TRBD1 (6 bases). CDR3 length: 14 amino acids. The ends were cut back, 5 bases at V and 2 bases at J, with 12 bases in the middle. Germline V gene data show CDR1 as SGHTA and CDR2 as FQGNSA. The CDR3 here is CASSLMDSNYGYTF. The CDR3 DNA reads TGTGCCAGCAGCCTTATGGACAGCAACTATGGCTACACCTTC.

The V call is TRBV5-6, the J call TRBJ1-4; D is undetermined. Trimming shortened V by 0 bases and J by 4 bases, and 13 bases separated the two germline ends. Germline values: CDR1 SGHDT, CDR2 YYEEEE. The CDR3 consists of 16 residues. DNA of the CDR3: TGTGCCAGCAGCTTGGTAGTGGCCGGATATAATGAAAAACTGTTTTTT. It translates to CASSLVVAGYNEKLFF.

The chain carries TRBV29-1 and TRBJ2-3, with 10 positions matching TRBD2. V dropped 6 bases and J dropped 3; count of bases not matched to a gene: 6. Germline-derived CDR1 and CDR2 are SQVTM and ANQGSEA. This CDR3 has 14 residues. The CDR3 loop reads CSVVLAGTTDTQYF. In DNA, the CDR3 is TGCAGCGTCGTACTAGCGGGAACAACAGATACGCAGTATTTT.

J is TRBJ1-2 and V is TRBV19; D is unclear. Trimming cost V 3 bases and J 0 bases, with 14 bases left between them. This CDR3 contains 16 residues. CDR1 and CDR2 from the germline V gene are LNHDA and SQIVND (reference sequence). The DNA of the CDR3 is TGTGCCAGTAGTATGATACATCTAGGAGCTAACTATGGCTACACCTTC. This gives the protein CASSMIHLGANYGYTF. The full variable domain, in which reference TRBV19 and TRBJ1-2 provide the parts outside the CDR3, is DGGITQSPKYLFRKEGQNVTLSCEQNLNHDAMYWYRQDPGQGLRLIYYSQIVNDFQKGDIAEGYSVSREKKESFPLTVTSAQKNPTAFYLCASSMIHLGANYGYTFGSGTRLTVV.

CDR3 loop: CASSVAPHGAGVTSAGANVLTF. The DNA of the CDR3 is TGTGCCAGCAGCGTAGCCCCGCATGGGGCGGGGGTAACCTCCGCCGGGGCCAACGTCCTGACTTTC. The chain is built from TRBV9 and TRBJ2-6; 7 bases are a match to TRBD2. Germline V gene sequence: CDR1 SGDLS, CDR2 YYNGEE. This CDR3 has 22 amino acids. The V gene end was trimmed by 0 bases and the J gene end by 4 bases; junction bases not matched to a gene: 22. Looking up the rest from reference TRBV9 and TRBJ2-6 gives the full variable domain: DSGVTQTPKHLITATGQRVTLRCSPRSGDLSVYWYQQSLDQGLQFLIQYYNGEERAKGNILERFSAQQFPDLHSELNLSSLELGDSALYFCASSVAPHGAGVTSAGANVLTFGAGSRLTVL.

This clone came up once. The chain recombines TRBV30 with TRBJ1-6; D not resolved. CDR3 length: 14 residues. The V gene lost 2 bases and the J gene lost 9 bases, with 14 bases spanning the gap. The germline V gene has CDR1 GTSNPN and CDR2 SVGIG (reference sequence). CDR3 DNA sequence: TGTGCCTGGAGTTTGACGGCCACCTTTTCACCCCTCCACTTT. Protein product: CAWSLTATFSPLHF.

This clone was seen only once. J is TRBJ2-5 and V is TRBV5-4; D is ambiguous. With 0 bases removed from V and 2 bases from J, the gap between germline ends came to 11 bases. Germline assignment: CDR1 SGHNT and CDR2 YYREEE (reference sequence). The CDR3 consists of 15 residues. DNA of the CDR3: TGTGCCAGCAGCTTGGGTGGTATCAGACAAGAGACCCAGTACTTC. Protein: CASSLGGIRQETQYF.

The chain couples TRBV14 to TRBJ2-7, with D possibly called TRBD1 or TRBD2 (5 bases each). The germline V gene encodes CDR1 SGHDN and CDR2 FVKESK. The CDR3 sequence is 17 residues long. The V gene lost 1 base and the J gene lost 1 base, with 17 bases spanning the gap. This chain's CDR3 is CASSQGGLGPNSYEQYF. The DNA for the CDR3 is TGTGCCAGCAGCCAAGGTGGCTTGGGACCGAATTCCTACGAGCAGTACTTC.

J is TRBJ2-2 and V is TRBV2, with D tentatively TRBD1 (6 bases). This CDR3 is 14 amino acids long. Deletions cut 7 bases from V and 4 bases from J, with 13 bases between. Germline loops: CDR1 SNHLY, CDR2 FYNNEI. CDR3 amino acids: CASNNRESTGELFF. CDR3 nucleotide sequence: TGTGCCAGCAACAACAGGGAGTCCACCGGGGAGCTGTTTTTT.

V is TRBV19 and J is TRBJ2-2, with 9 bases fitting TRBD1. Looked up from germline, CDR1 is LNHDA and CDR2 is SQIVND (reference sequence). CDR3 length: 16 residues. Unmatched junction bases numbered 11, after V lost 5 bases and J lost 7 bases. This CDR3 reads CASSANPGQGRGELFF. DNA of the CDR3: TGTGCCAGTAGTGCCAATCCGGGACAGGGCCGCGGGGAGCTGTTTTTT.

This clone was counted only a few times. The chain uses TRBV29-1 and TRBJ1-1; 10 bases align to TRBD1. V dropped 5 bases and J dropped 5; count of bases not matched to a gene: 8. The CDR3 totals 14 residues. Germline-derived CDR1 and CDR2 are SQVTM and ANQGSEA. This CDR3 reads CSVPGQGLTTEAFF. CDR3 nucleotide sequence: TGCAGCGTTCCGGGACAGGGGCTTACGACTGAAGCTTTCTTT.

The chain combines TRBV5-6 with TRBJ1-4; D is unclear. Germline V CDR1 and CDR2: SGHDT, YYEEEE. Trimming took 1 base from V and 8 from J, leaving 12 bases between them. This CDR3 is built from 14 residues. The CDR3 loop is CASSLTGRGEKLFF. In nucleotides, the CDR3 is TGTGCCAGCAGCTTGACGGGGAGAGGAGAAAAACTGTTTTTT.